This T cell receptor beta chain appears in the sequencing data of a study of shared T cell receptors in the human thymus. Germline lookup yields CDR1 LGHNA and CDR2 YSLEER. The CDR3 sequence is 15 residues long. The V end was cut by 0 bases, the J end by 4 bases, with 10 bases between. Profiled with immunoSEQ multiplex PCR; TCRdb holds only in-frame clones, not every one. The sample comprises approximately 660,000 clones, over 75% of which are singletons, and about 0.01% rests with the top ten. These data were also reused for a study on human thymus T cells.

Sequencing was carried out using thymocytes. This clonotype was obtained from a boy younger than two with a congenital heart defect. The chain recombines TRBV4-3 with TRBJ2-1; D unclear. CDR3: CASSQEFHQYNEQFF. The CDR3 coding sequence is TGCGCCAGCAGCCAAGAGTTCCACCAGTACAATGAGCAGTTCTTC.